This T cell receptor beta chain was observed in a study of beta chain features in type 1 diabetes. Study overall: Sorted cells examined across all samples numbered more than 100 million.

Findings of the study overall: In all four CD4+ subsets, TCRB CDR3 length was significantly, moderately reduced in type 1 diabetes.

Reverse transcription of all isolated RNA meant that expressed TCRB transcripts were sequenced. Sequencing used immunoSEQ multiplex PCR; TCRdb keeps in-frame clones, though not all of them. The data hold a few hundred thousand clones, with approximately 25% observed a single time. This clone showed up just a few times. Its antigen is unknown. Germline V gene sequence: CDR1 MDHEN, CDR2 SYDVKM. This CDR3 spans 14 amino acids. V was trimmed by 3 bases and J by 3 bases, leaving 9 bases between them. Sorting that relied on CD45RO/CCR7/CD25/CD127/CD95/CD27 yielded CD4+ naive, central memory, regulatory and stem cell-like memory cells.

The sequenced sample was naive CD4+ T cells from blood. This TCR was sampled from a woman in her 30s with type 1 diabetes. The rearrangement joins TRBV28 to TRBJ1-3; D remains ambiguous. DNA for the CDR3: TGTGCCAGCAGTTTTAACGGGTATGGAAACACCATATATTTT. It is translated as CASSFNGYGNTIYF.